The T cell receptor (beta chain) under discussion was sequenced for a study of response to subunit inactivated influenza vaccine. TCRdb recomputed calls from the RT-PCR reads with MiXCR, one row per CDR3 protein. Of 550,000 to 600,000 distinct CDR3 sequences listed, 12% are singletons. The CDR3 length is 14 residues. Germline V lookup: CDR1 WSHSY, CDR2 SAAADI. The V end was cut by 2 bases, the J end by 4 bases, with 8 bases between. The sequence was obtained from a man aged 50-59 years who received an inactivated influenza vaccine. The source was PBMCs from blood, collected on the day of vaccination. V usage is TRBV10-2 and J usage is TRBJ1-4, with unresolved D. The CDR3 DNA reads TGCGCCAGCAGTGAGAGACACCTTAATGAAAAACTGTTTTTT. It specifies CASSERHLNEKLFF.